Described below is a single T cell receptor (beta chain) sequence and its context. Its antigen remains unknown. A much larger clonotype is one base distant, so this may be a read error. The data stem from a study of tumor-infiltrating lymphocytes in primary liver carcinoma. Overall study: Patients had primary liver carcinoma treated by surgical resection. Sample yields of productive TCRbeta reads, ranging from roughly 3.5 to 7.13 million, were similar across tissue types. Study findings and constraints: Overlap between tumor regions exceeded overlap of tumor with adjacent tissue or blood. Significantly larger top-250-clone fractions were found in tumors than in blood (p = 0.039).

From 500 ng of total RNA, TCR beta-specific cDNA was reverse-transcribed using a constant-region primer. For TCR beta, libraries were produced by three nested multiplex PCR rounds using slightly modified ARM-PCR. TCRdb re-analysed the multiplex PCR reads in MiXCR, keeping a single row per CDR3 protein. The table lists fewer than 350,000 distinct CDR3 sequences, 60% to 80% of them singletons, with more than 8.5% in the top ten. Blood RNA was derived from unsorted whole blood, and germline DNA was extracted too. Material: peripheral blood. The sequence derives from a man aged 40-49 years with primary liver carcinoma and hepatitis B virus infection.

CDR3 sequence reads: CASSQGGDSVVYGYTF. The CDR3 bases are TGCGCCAGCAGCCAAGGCGGGGACAGCGTTGTCTATGGCTACACCTTC. The chain joins TRBV4-3 to TRBJ1-2, with 7 positions matching TRBD1. Germline V gene data show CDR1 as LGHNA and CDR2 as YSLEER. This CDR3 is 16 amino acids long. J was trimmed by 4 bases and V by 1 base; bases with no gene match: 9.